This T cell receptor (beta chain) was captured in a study of blood T cell repertoires in COVID-19. Study summary: Samples of COVID-19 (acute and convalescent) were obtained from the United States, Italy and Spain. The analysed material was cDNA or gDNA that came from T cells, B-cell-depleted T cells, or PBMCs.

As handled by the study authors: Amplification of reference gene primers provided the estimated nucleated cell counts. TCRdb's copy holds only in-frame clones and misses some; the assay was immunoSEQ multiplex PCR. That table furnishes V, J and clone size, whereas the DNA furnished D and trimming. The profile covers some 120,000 clones, with less than 90% appearing a single time and under 15% taken by the ten largest. The receptor was isolated from a woman aged 25 to 45 who had recovered from COVID-19. The sample taken for sequencing was peripheral blood.

The CDR3 here is CASRKDSSYGYTF. In DNA form, the CDR3 reads TGTGCCAGCAGAAAAGACAGCTCCTATGGCTACACCTTC. The chain links TRBV6-5 to TRBJ1-2; TRBD1 is a possible D gene (5 bases). Germline lookup yields CDR1 MNHEY and CDR2 SVGAGI. This CDR3 contains 13 residues. V was clipped by 6 bases and J by 4 bases, with 12 bases between them.